The next 9 T cell receptor beta chains were all read from a single sample in a study of identical twins. TCRdb re-called the 5' RACE reads through MiXCR, storing one row per CDR3 protein. The repertoire holds around 690,000 distinct CDR3 sequences, around 20% seen once, with approximately 4.3% in the top ten. Another study also made use of these data, one on T cells expressing NK-cell markers.

Material for sequencing was PBMCs. Source of these receptors: a woman younger than 30 in good health.

The rearrangement uses TRBV6-5 and TRBJ2-1; 7 positions match TRBD1. The CDR3 extends over 15 amino acids. The junction had 11 bases not matched to a gene; V was cut back by 4 bases and J by 8 bases. The V gene's germline CDR1 is MNHEY and CDR2 SVGAGI. Written as DNA, the CDR3 is TGTGCCAGCAGTTCCAGCTGGGAAAGGGGGCATGAGCAGTTCTTC. This sequence encodes CASSSSWERGHEQFF.

The rearrangement uses TRBV7-2 and TRBJ2-1, with 8 bases aligning to TRBD2. The CDR3 spans 14 residues. V lost 2 bases, J lost 9 bases, and 6 bases stayed unmatched. Germline V gives CDR1 SGHTA, CDR2 FQGNSA. The CDR3 DNA sequence: TGTGCCAGCAGCTTAAAAGCGGGAGAGTGTGAGCAGTTCTTC. It yields the protein CASSLKAGECEQFF.

This rearrangement joins TRBV4-3 to TRBJ2-1, with D perhaps TRBD2 (6 bases). Trimming took off 2 bases at V and 12 bases at J, with 14 bases between the two ends. The CDR3 totals 13 residues. Germline CDR1 LGHNA, CDR2 YSLEER. For the CDR3, the DNA is TGCGCCAGCAGCCAACAGCGGGCGACGGGGCAGTTCTTC. Protein: CASSQQRATGQFF.

This clonotype showed up just a few times. The rearrangement uses TRBV6-5 and TRBJ2-1; 8 bases are a match to TRBD2. The CDR3 totals 15 residues. The ends lost 0 bases at V and 8 bases at J; junction bases unmatched: 6. The germline V gene has CDR1 MNHEY and CDR2 SVGAGI. In DNA form, the CDR3 reads TGTGCCAGCAGTTACTCGGCGGGAGGAAGGTATGAGCAGTTCTTC. Its translation: CASSYSAGGRYEQFF.

This clonotype occurred many times. The CDR3 is CASSLAGGRTDTQYF. The CDR3 DNA reads as TGTGCCAGCAGCTTGGCCGGCGGGAGAACAGATACGCAGTATTTT. The chain is built from TRBV5-6 and TRBJ2-3, with 7 bases identical to TRBD2. CDR1 and CDR2 (germline): SGHDT, YYEEEE. V lost 0 bases, J lost 3 bases, and 4 bases stayed unmatched. The CDR3 spans 15 residues.

This clonotype has a single count. The V call is TRBV6-2 or TRBV6-3, the J call TRBJ2-2, with TRBD2 as a possible D gene (5 bases). The CDR3 is made up of 17 amino acids. Germline CDR1 and CDR2: MNHEY and SVGEGT. V was cut by 6 bases and J by 2 bases, with 19 bases left in between. The chain's CDR3 is CASRHFPGLDNTGELFF. CDR3 in DNA: TGTGCCAGCAGACACTTCCCCGGACTGGATAACACCGGGGAGCTGTTTTTT.

This rearrangement joins TRBV29-1 to TRBJ2-7; the match to TRBD2 covers 7 bases. Trimming removed 4 bases from V and 3 bases from J; junction bases left unmatched: 6. The CDR3 contains 13 residues. Germline loops: CDR1 SQVTM, CDR2 ANQGSEA. The CDR3 sequence is CSVGTSGGYEQYF. The CDR3 DNA is TGCAGCGTTGGGACTAGTGGTGGCTACGAGCAGTACTTC.

In this sample, this clonotype turned up a few times. CDR3 sequence reads: CSVEGRTAWFF. As DNA, the CDR3 is TGCAGCGTTGAGGGGAGGACCGCCTGGTTCTTC. The gene calls are TRBV29-1 and TRBJ2-1, with D possibly being TRBD2 (6 bases). The CDR3 spans 11 residues. The germline V gene encodes CDR1 SQVTM and CDR2 ANQGSEA. Trimming left V 3 bases short and J 15 bases short, with 15 bases between.

This clonotype was detected only a few times. The J gene is TRBJ2-7, the V gene TRBV12-3 or TRBV12-4; D is undetermined. This CDR3 has 12 amino acids. V lost 3 bases and J 6 bases, leaving 9 bases between the germline ends. CDR3 coding DNA: TGTGCCAGCAGTTTGTTAGGGCGCGAGCAGTACTTC. It encodes CASSLLGREQYF.